A single sample is the source of the 29 T cell receptor beta chains below, sequenced in a study of cytomegalovirus exposure and HLA in healthy donors. The PCR used 60 Vbeta and 13 Jbeta primers. Data came from immunoSEQ multiplex PCR; TCRdb stores just in-frame clones and leaves some out. The data show 150,000 or so clones, about 82% seen once. The sequenced sample consisted of PBMCs. Source of these receptors: a woman between 18 and 29 years old in good health and CMV-seronegative.

The chain carries TRBV2 and TRBJ2-3; tentatively, D is TRBD1 (5 bases). This CDR3 spans 15 amino acids. The V gene's germline CDR1 is SNHLY and CDR2 FYNNEI. Trimming took 4 bases from V and 6 from J, leaving 17 bases between them. CDR3 protein: CASSVIGQGADTQYF. Here the CDR3 DNA reads TGTGCCAGCAGTGTGATCGGGCAGGGTGCGGATACGCAGTATTTT. Filled out from reference TRBV2 and TRBJ2-3, the complete variable domain reads EPEVTQTPSHQVTQMGQEVILRCVPISNHLYFYWYRQILGQKVEFLVSFYNNEISEKSEIFDDQFSVERPDGSNFTLKIRSTKLEDSAMYFCASSVIGQGADTQYFGPGTRLTVL.

This chain joins TRBV2 and TRBJ2-2; a possible D gene is TRBD1 (5 bases). Germline-derived CDR1 and CDR2 are SNHLY and FYNNEI. The CDR3 consists of 16 residues. Between the trimmed V and J ends, which lost 6 bases and 0 bases, there was a span of 14 bases. CDR3 sequence reads: CASRRDSPTNTGELFF. Here the CDR3 DNA reads TGTGCCAGCAGACGTGACAGCCCCACGAACACCGGGGAGCTGTTTTTT.

The J gene is TRBJ2-5, the V gene TRBV5-6; 10 nucleotides align to TRBD2. Germline V lookup: CDR1 SGHDT, CDR2 YYEEEE. Germline trimming cut 2 bases from V and 3 bases from J; bases unmatched to any gene: 4. The CDR3 runs 15 residues. The CDR3 DNA sequence: TGTGCCAGCAGCTTCGGCCTAGCGGGGGAAGAGACCCAGTACTTC. The encoded protein is CASSFGLAGEETQYF.

The V gene is TRBV11-3, the J gene TRBJ2-2; a possible D gene is TRBD1 (6 bases). The CDR3 spans 15 residues. Germline loops: CDR1 SGHNT, CDR2 YENEEA. Trimming shortened V by 5 bases and J by 2 bases, and 12 bases separated the two germline ends. The CDR3 DNA reads as TGTGCCAGCAGCCCTTGGACAGCTAACACCGGGGAGCTGTTTTTT. Translated: CASSPWTANTGELFF.

The V gene is TRBV29-1, the J gene TRBJ2-7, with 12 bases aligning to TRBD1. The CDR3 has 14 amino acids. Trimming at V came to 5 bases and at J to 7 bases, leaving 9 bases not matched to a gene. Per germline, CDR1 SQVTM and CDR2 ANQGSEA. CDR3 sequence (DNA): TGCAGCGTTCGATCCGGGACAGGGGGCTGGGAGCAGTACTTC. This gives the protein CSVRSGTGGWEQYF.

The V and J genes are TRBV2 and TRBJ1-2; D gene ambiguous. The V gene lost 0 bases and the J gene lost 1 base, with 6 bases spanning the gap. The CDR3 loop spans 14 amino acids. CDR1 is SNHLY and CDR2 is FYNNEI in the germline V gene. The DNA of the CDR3 is TGTGCCAGCAGTGAAGCCAAAATTAACTATGGCTACACCTTC. It translates to CASSEAKINYGYTF.

The chain joins TRBV18 to TRBJ1-2, with TRBD1 matching 10 bases. Germline V lookup: CDR1 KGHSH, CDR2 LQKENI. The length of the CDR3 is 13 residues. The junction had 4 bases not matched to a gene; V was cut back by 6 bases and J by 6 bases. As DNA, the CDR3 is TGTGCCAGCTCTCCGGACAGGGGGAATGGCTACACCTTC. It encodes CASSPDRGNGYTF.

The chain links TRBV4-3 to TRBJ2-3, with 10 nucleotides matching TRBD2. Losses at the gene ends were 0 bases for V and 4 bases for J; bases not matched to a gene: 10. Germline V gene data show CDR1 as LGHNA and CDR2 as YSLEER. CDR3 length equals 18 residues. The CDR3 reads CASSQEGGGLAGADTQYF. The CDR3 nucleotides are TGCGCCAGCAGCCAAGAAGGAGGCGGCCTAGCGGGAGCAGATACGCAGTATTTT.

This chain connects TRBV5-4 to TRBJ1-2; 10 positions agree with TRBD1. CDR3 length: 16 amino acids. Germline V gene data show CDR1 as SGHNT and CDR2 as YYREEE (reference sequence). V trimming: 1 base; J trimming: 0 bases; junction bases outside the gene matches: 3. The CDR3 loop is CASSLPGTGANYGYTF. CDR3 sequence (DNA): TGTGCCAGCAGCTTGCCCGGGACAGGGGCTAACTATGGCTACACCTTC.

CDR3 amino acids: CATYPAGGEYEQYF. The CDR3 nucleotides read TGTGCCACCTACCCAGCGGGGGGCGAATACGAGCAGTACTTC. The chain is built from TRBV6-5 and TRBJ2-7, with 9 bases fitting TRBD2. The CDR3 is made up of 14 amino acids. Germline trimming cut 10 bases from V and 4 bases from J; bases unmatched to any gene: 11. In germline, CDR1 is MNHEY, CDR2 SVGAGI.

CDR3 in amino acids: CAWSPDRDYEQYF. CDR3 DNA sequence: TGTGCCTGGAGTCCAGACAGGGACTACGAGCAGTACTTC. The chain combines TRBV30 with TRBJ2-7; 7 bases match TRBD1. The CDR3 contains 13 residues. The germline gives CDR1 GTSNPN, CDR2 SVGIG (reference sequence). The ends lost 2 bases at V and 3 bases at J; junction bases unmatched: 4.

This sequence joins TRBV7-2 and TRBJ2-3, with TRBD2 identical over 9 bases. The germline gives CDR1 SGHTA, CDR2 FQGNSA. With V trimmed by 5 bases and J by 4 bases, 7 bases remained unmatched. This CDR3 comprises 15 residues. The CDR3 sequence: CASSTAGGLSDTQYF. CDR3 DNA: TGTGCCAGCAGCACAGCGGGAGGTCTGTCAGATACGCAGTATTTT.

The gene calls are TRBV9 and TRBJ1-2; a possible D gene is TRBD1 (6 bases). The length of the CDR3 is 15 residues. Germline values: CDR1 SGDLS, CDR2 YYNGEE. Trimming took 0 bases from V and 2 from J, leaving 11 bases between them. In DNA, the CDR3 is TGTGCCAGCAGCGTAGCGTTCAGGGGAAACTATGGCTACACCTTC. Translation: CASSVAFRGNYGYTF. The full variable domain, rest sourced from reference TRBV9 and TRBJ1-2, is DSGVTQTPKHLITATGQRVTLRCSPRSGDLSVYWYQQSLDQGLQFLIQYYNGEERAKGNILERFSAQQFPDLHSELNLSSLELGDSALYFCASSVAFRGNYGYTFGSGTRLTVV.

This chain uses TRBV28 with TRBJ2-7; weak D call: TRBD2 (6 bases). Germline-derived CDR1 and CDR2 are MDHEN and SYDVKM. The CDR3 is 12 residues long. Trimming left V 7 bases short and J 2 bases short, with 9 bases between. This CDR3 is CASTREPYEQYF. The CDR3 nucleotides read TGTGCCAGCACGCGGGAACCCTACGAGCAGTACTTC.

V and J are TRBV5-4 and TRBJ2-1; 13 nucleotides align to TRBD2. Germline CDR1 reads SGHNT; CDR2 reads YYREEE (reference sequence). V shed 0 bases, J shed 6 bases, and the junction held 3 bases outside the gene matches. The CDR3 contains 16 residues. CDR3 residues: CASSLGGLAGSNEQFF. CDR3 sequence (DNA): TGTGCCAGCAGCTTGGGGGGACTAGCGGGATCCAATGAGCAGTTCTTC.

The chain couples TRBV28 to TRBJ1-1; tentative D call: TRBD1 (6 bases). Trimming took 10 bases from V and 0 from J, leaving 15 bases between them. Germline lookup yields CDR1 MDHEN and CDR2 SYDVKM. This CDR3 comprises 14 residues. The CDR3 here is CAIVPGHLNTEAFF. The CDR3 DNA is TGTGCCATAGTACCGGGACACCTGAACACTGAAGCTTTCTTT.

V is TRBV29-1 and J is TRBJ2-5; D is unresolved. V lost 4 bases and J 3 bases, leaving 3 bases between the germline ends. CDR1 is SQVTM and CDR2 is ANQGSEA in the germline V gene. The CDR3 sequence is 10 residues long. The CDR3 bases are TGCAGCGTTGCTGAAGAGACCCAGTACTTC. Its protein is CSVAEETQYF.

The V call is TRBV12-5, the J call TRBJ2-3, with TRBD2 matching 7 bases. The CDR3 is 17 amino acids. In germline, CDR1 is LGHNT, CDR2 FRNRAP. V dropped 3 bases and J dropped 6; count of bases not matched to a gene: 15. The CDR3 nucleotides are TGTGCTAGTGGTTTTCCAGCCCGGGCGGGAGTATCTGATACGCAGTATTTT. The encoded protein is CASGFPARAGVSDTQYF.

The V gene is TRBV18, the J gene TRBJ2-1; no definite D call. CDR3 length equals 16 residues. V shed 0 bases and J shed 2 bases, with 11 bases lying between them. Germline CDR1 is KGHSH and CDR2 is LQKENI. This CDR3 reads CASSPPLPYTYNEQFF. The CDR3 region has the DNA TGTGCCAGCTCACCACCTCTCCCTTACACCTACAATGAGCAGTTCTTC.

The chain employs TRBV10-2 and TRBJ2-1; 7 nucleotides align to TRBD2. This CDR3 is 11 amino acids long. Germline values: CDR1 WSHSY, CDR2 SAAADI. With 7 bases clipped from V and 10 bases from J, the junction kept 4 bases outside the gene matches. CDR3 nucleotide sequence: TGCGCCAGCACTGCTAGCGGCGAGCAGTTCTTC. Amino acids: CASTASGEQFF.

This sequence joins TRBV7-9 and TRBJ1-2; 9 bases fit TRBD1. This CDR3 is 17 amino acids long. V was clipped by 5 bases and J by 2 bases; unmatched bases: 12. Germline CDR1 is SEHNR and CDR2 is FQNEAQ (reference sequence). CDR3 sequence reads: CASSRTTRTGANYGYTF. CDR3 DNA: TGTGCCAGCAGCCGGACCACCAGGACAGGGGCAAACTATGGCTACACCTTC.

The chain has TRBV19 and TRBJ1-2; D possibly corresponds to TRBD1 (5 bases). The ends were cut back, 5 bases at V and 2 bases at J, with 12 bases in the middle. CDR1 and CDR2 (germline): LNHDA, SQIVND (reference sequence). The CDR3 covers 14 residues. CDR3 nucleotide sequence: TGTGCCAGTAGTCCGACAGTATCCAACTATGGCTACACCTTC. Translated, it gives CASSPTVSNYGYTF.

The chain carries TRBV11-1 and TRBJ2-1; 10 positions match TRBD1. The CDR3 has 16 amino acids. J lost 5 bases, V lost 6 bases, and 10 bases had no gene match. The germline CDR1 and CDR2 sequences are SGHAT and FQDESV (reference sequence). The CDR3 spells CASSAYDRGPHNEQFF. The CDR3 DNA follows: TGTGCCAGCAGTGCCTACGACAGGGGGCCCCACAATGAGCAGTTCTTC.

CDR3: CASSLAVGARSEKLFF. The CDR3 bases are TGTGCCAGCAGCTTAGCTGTGGGAGCTCGGAGTGAAAAACTGTTTTTT. The gene calls are TRBV7-9 and TRBJ1-4; no definite D call. Germline V gives CDR1 SEHNR, CDR2 FQNEAQ (reference sequence). Trimming shortened V by 0 bases and J by 7 bases, and 15 bases separated the two germline ends. The CDR3 runs to 16 residues. The full variable domain, in which reference TRBV7-9 and TRBJ1-4 provide the parts outside the CDR3, is DTGVSQNPRHKITKRGQNVTFRCDPISEHNRLYWYRQTLGQGPEFLTYFQNEAQLEKSRLLSDRFSAERPKGSFSTLEIQRTEQGDSAMYLCASSLAVGARSEKLFFGSGTQLSVL.

The V call is TRBV27, the J call TRBJ1-1, with D maybe TRBD1 (6 bases). The CDR3 has 17 residues. The V end was cut by 6 bases, the J end by 0 bases, with 20 bases between. The germline V gene has CDR1 MNHEY and CDR2 SMNVEV (reference sequence). The CDR3 DNA reads TGTGCCAGCAGGGAATGGGGGCTGGACAACCTGAACACTGAAGCTTTCTTT. Translated, it gives CASREWGLDNLNTEAFF.

This chain connects TRBV2 to TRBJ2-1, with 11 bases lining up with TRBD2. The germline CDR1 and CDR2 sequences are SNHLY and FYNNEI. The CDR3 length is 13 residues. Trimming cost V 6 bases and J 6 bases; bases outside gene matches: 1. This CDR3 is CASRLAGANEQFF. The CDR3 coding sequence is TGTGCCAGCAGACTAGCGGGAGCCAATGAGCAGTTCTTC.

This clone came up once. CDR3 region: CASSPEPGLAGVRQFF. As DNA, the CDR3 is TGTGCCAGCAGTCCCGAACCGGGACTAGCGGGAGTGCGACAGTTCTTC. The chain recombines TRBV6-4 with TRBJ2-1; 14 bases match TRBD2. Germline loops: CDR1 MRHNA, CDR2 SNTAGT. CDR3 size: 16 residues. V dropped 5 bases and J dropped 13; count of bases not matched to a gene: 13.

V gene TRBV7-2 combines with J gene TRBJ1-1; possibly TRBD1 for D (5 bases). V was pared by 2 bases and J by 0 bases, with 7 bases between. Germline CDR1 reads SGHTA; CDR2 reads FQGNSA. This CDR3 spans 14 amino acids. The CDR3 here is CASSLTGLNTEAFF. CDR3 nucleotide sequence: TGTGCCAGCAGCTTAACAGGATTGAACACTGAAGCTTTCTTT.

This chain connects TRBV28 to TRBJ2-4, with D perhaps matching TRBD2 (6 bases). The germline V and J ends were trimmed by 2 bases and 0 bases, with 14 bases remaining between them. CDR3 length equals 17 residues. Germline values: CDR1 MDHEN, CDR2 SYDVKM. This chain's CDR3 is CASSLVGTQLAKNIQYF. In DNA, the CDR3 is TGTGCCAGCAGTTTAGTGGGGACTCAGCTAGCCAAAAACATTCAGTACTTC.